The following is a TCR beta chain sequence with its context. This sample stems from a study of T cell changes during pregnancy in multiple sclerosis. The method was immunoSEQ multiplex PCR; TCRdb's version includes in-frame clones alone and lacks a portion of them. The table includes approximately 50,000 clones, about 90% detected once. V lost 11 bases and J lost 8, with 16 bases in between. Germline-derived CDR1 and CDR2 are SGHTA and FQGTGA. The CDR3 has 12 residues. The sequences come from CD8+ T cells from peripheral blood mononuclear cells, collected after pregnancy. The TCR originated in a female donor with multiple sclerosis, enrolled in a pregnancy study. The chain combines TRBV7-3 with TRBJ2-1, with D possibly TRBD2 on 5 matching bases. The DNA of the CDR3 is TGTGCCCCCCTAGAACAGAGGGATGAGCAGTTCTTC. Translated: CAPLEQRDEQFF.